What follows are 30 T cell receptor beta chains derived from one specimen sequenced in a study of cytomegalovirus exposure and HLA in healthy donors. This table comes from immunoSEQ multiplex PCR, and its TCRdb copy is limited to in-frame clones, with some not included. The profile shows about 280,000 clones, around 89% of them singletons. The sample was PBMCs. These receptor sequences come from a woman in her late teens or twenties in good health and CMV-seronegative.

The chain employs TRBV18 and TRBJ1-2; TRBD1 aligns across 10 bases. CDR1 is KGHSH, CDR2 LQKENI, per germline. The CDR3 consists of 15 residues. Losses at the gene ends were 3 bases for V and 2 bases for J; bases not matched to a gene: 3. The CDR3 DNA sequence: TGTGCCAGCTCACCCCAGGACAGGGGGAACTATGGCTACACCTTC. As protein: CASSPQDRGNYGYTF.

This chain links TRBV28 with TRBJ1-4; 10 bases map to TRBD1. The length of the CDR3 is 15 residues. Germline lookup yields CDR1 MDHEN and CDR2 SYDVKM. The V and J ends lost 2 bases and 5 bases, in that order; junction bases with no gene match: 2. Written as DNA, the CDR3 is TGTGCCAGCAGTTTACCGGGACAGGGGAATGAAAAACTGTTTTTT. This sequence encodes CASSLPGQGNEKLFF.

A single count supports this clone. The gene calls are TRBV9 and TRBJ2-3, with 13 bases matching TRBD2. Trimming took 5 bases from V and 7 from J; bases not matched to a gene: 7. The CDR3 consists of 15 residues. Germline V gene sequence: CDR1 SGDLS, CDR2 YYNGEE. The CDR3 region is CASRELAGGTNTQYF. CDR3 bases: TGTGCCAGCAGGGAACTAGCGGGAGGGACGAATACGCAGTATTTT.

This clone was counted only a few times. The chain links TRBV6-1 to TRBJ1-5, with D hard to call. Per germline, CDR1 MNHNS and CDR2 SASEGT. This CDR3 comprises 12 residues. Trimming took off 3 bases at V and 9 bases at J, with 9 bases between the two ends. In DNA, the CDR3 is TGTGCCAGCAGTGAGCTTGTCAGGCCCCAGCATTTT. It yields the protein CASSELVRPQHF.

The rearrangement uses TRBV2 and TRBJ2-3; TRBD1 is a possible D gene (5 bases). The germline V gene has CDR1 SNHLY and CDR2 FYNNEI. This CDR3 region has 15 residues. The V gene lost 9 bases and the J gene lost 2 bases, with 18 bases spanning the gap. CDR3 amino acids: CASRRTRQPTDTQYF. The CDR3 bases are TGTGCCAGTAGAAGGACACGCCAACCCACAGATACGCAGTATTTT.

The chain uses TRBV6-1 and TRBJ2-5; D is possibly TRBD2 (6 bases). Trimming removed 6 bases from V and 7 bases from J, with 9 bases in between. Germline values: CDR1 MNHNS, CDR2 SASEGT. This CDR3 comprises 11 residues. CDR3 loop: CASRAGGTQYF. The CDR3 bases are TGTGCCAGCAGGGCCGGGGGGACCCAGTACTTC.

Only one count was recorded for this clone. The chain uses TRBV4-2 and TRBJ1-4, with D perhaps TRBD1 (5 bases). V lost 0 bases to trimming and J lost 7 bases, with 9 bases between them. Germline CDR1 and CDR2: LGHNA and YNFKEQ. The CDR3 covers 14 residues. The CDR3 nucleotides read TGTGCCAGCAGCCAAGATCGGGGGGTTGAAAAACTGTTTTTT. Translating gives CASSQDRGVEKLFF.

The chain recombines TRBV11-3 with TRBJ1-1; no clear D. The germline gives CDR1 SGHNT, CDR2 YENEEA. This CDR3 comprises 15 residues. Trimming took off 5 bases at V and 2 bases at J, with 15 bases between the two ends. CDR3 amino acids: CASSPPGVKNTEAFF. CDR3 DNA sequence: TGTGCCAGCAGCCCCCCGGGAGTGAAAAACACTGAAGCTTTCTTT.

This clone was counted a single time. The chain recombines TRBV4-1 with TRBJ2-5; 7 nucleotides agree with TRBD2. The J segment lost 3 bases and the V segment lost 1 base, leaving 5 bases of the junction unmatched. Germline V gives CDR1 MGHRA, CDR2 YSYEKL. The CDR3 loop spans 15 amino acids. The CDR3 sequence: CASSQAGLYEETQYF. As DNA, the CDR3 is TGCGCCAGCAGCCAAGCGGGACTATACGAAGAGACCCAGTACTTC.

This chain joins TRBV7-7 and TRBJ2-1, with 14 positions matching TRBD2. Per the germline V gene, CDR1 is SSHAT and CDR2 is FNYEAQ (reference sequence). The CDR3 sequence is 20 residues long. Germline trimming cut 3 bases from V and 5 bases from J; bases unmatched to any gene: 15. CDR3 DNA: TGTGCCAGCAGCTTGAGGGGGGGACTAGCGGGAGTGGTCCCCAACAATGAGCAGTTCTTC. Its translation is CASSLRGGLAGVVPNNEQFF.

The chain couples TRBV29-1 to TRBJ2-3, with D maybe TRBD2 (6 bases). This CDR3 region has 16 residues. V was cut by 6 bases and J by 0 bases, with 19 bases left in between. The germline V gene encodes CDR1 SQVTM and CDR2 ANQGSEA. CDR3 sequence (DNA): TGCAGCGTCCCTACTGCACTTGGGACTAGCACAGATACGCAGTATTTT. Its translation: CSVPTALGTSTDTQYF.

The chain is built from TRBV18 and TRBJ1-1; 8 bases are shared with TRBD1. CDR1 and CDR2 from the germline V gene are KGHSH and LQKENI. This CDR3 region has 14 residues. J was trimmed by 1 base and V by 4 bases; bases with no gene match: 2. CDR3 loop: CASSRQGTNTEAFF. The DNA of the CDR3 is TGTGCCAGCTCACGACAGGGGACGAACACTGAAGCTTTCTTT.

The CDR3 loop is CASSEAPLSTDTQYF. In nucleotides, the CDR3 is TGTGCCAGCAGTGAAGCCCCACTGAGCACAGATACGCAGTATTTT. The rearrangement joins TRBV2 to TRBJ2-3; D is undetermined. The germline CDR1 and CDR2 sequences are SNHLY and FYNNEI. The germline V and J ends were trimmed by 0 bases and 0 bases, with 7 bases remaining between them. The CDR3 runs to 15 residues. Looking up the rest from reference TRBV2 and TRBJ2-3 gives the full variable domain: EPEVTQTPSHQVTQMGQEVILRCVPISNHLYFYWYRQILGQKVEFLVSFYNNEISEKSEIFDDQFSVERPDGSNFTLKIRSTKLEDSAMYFCASSEAPLSTDTQYFGPGTRLTVL.

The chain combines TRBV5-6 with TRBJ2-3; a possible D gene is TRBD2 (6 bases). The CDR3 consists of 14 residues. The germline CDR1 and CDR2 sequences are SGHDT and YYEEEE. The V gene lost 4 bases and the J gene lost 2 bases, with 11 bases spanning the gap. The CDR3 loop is CASSRGTPTDTQYF. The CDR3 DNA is TGTGCCAGCAGCCGCGGGACGCCCACAGATACGCAGTATTTT.

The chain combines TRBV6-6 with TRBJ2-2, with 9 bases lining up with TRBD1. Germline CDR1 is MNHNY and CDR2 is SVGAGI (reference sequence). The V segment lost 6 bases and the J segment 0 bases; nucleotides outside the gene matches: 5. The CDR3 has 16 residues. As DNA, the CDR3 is TGTGCCAGCAGGAGCCGACAGGGGGCGAACACCGGGGAGCTGTTTTTT. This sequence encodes CASRSRQGANTGELFF.

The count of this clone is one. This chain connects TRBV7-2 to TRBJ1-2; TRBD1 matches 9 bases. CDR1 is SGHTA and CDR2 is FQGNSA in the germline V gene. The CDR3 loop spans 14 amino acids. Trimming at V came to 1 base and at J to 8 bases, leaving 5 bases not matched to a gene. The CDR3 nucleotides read TGTGCCAGCAGCTTAGGGGGACAGGGAGAAGGCTACACCTTC. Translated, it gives CASSLGGQGEGYTF.

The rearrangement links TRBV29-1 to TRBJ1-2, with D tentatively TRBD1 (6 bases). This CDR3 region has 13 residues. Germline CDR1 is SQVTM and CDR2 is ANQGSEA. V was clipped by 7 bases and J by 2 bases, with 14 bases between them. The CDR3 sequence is CSAPTGINYGYTF. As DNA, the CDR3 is TGCAGCGCCCCTACAGGGATCAACTATGGCTACACCTTC.

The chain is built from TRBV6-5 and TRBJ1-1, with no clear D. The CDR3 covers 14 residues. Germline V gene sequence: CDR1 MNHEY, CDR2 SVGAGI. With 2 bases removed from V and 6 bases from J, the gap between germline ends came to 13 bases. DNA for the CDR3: TGTGCCAGCAGTTACGTGAGGATTGGCGCTGAAGCTTTCTTT. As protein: CASSYVRIGAEAFF.

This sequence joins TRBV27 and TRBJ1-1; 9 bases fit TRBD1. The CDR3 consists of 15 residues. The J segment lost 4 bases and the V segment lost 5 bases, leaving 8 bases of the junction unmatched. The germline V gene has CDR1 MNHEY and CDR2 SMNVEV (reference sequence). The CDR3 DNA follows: TGTGCCAGCAGTCAGTACAGGGGGCGGATCACTGAAGCTTTCTTT. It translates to CASSQYRGRITEAFF.

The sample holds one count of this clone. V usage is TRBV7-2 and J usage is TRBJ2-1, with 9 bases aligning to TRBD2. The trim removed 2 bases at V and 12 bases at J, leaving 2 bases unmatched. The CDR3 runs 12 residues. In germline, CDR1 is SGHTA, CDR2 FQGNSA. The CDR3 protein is CASSLLAGRQFF. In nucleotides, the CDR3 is TGTGCCAGCAGCTTACTAGCGGGACGGCAGTTCTTC.

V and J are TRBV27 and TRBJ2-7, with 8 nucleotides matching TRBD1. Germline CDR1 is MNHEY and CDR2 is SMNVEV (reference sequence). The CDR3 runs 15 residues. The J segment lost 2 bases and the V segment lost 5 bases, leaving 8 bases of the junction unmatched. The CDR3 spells CASSLGQGRPYEQYF. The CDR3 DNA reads TGTGCCAGCAGTCTCGGACAGGGAAGGCCCTACGAGCAGTACTTC.

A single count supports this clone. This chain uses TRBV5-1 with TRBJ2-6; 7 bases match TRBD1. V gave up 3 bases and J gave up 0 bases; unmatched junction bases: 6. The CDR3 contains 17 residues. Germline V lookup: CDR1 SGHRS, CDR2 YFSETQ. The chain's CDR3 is CASSWRTGDSGANVLTF. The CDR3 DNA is TGCGCCAGCAGCTGGCGCACAGGGGACTCTGGGGCCAACGTCCTGACTTTC.

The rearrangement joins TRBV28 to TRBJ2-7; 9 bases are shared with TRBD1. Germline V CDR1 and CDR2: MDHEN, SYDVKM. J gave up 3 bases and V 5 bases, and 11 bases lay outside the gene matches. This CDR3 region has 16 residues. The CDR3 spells CASSHNTGTGSYEQYF. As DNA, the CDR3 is TGTGCCAGCAGTCACAACACCGGGACAGGGAGCTACGAGCAGTACTTC.

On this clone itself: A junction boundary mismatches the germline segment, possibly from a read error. The CDR3 nucleotides read TGTGCCTTCGAGAGTCAGGGGGCCCCCCACGGCGACTTC. Protein sequence: CAFESQGAPHGDF. The chain has TRBV5-4 and TRBJ2-7; 8 bases line up with TRBD1. The CDR3 has 13 amino acids. CDR1 is SGHNT and CDR2 is YYREEE in the germline V gene (reference sequence). Combining the CDR3 with reference TRBV5-4 and TRBJ2-7 gives the whole variable domain ETGVTQSPTHLIKTRGQQVTLRCSSQSGHNTVSWYQQALGQGPQFIFQYYREEENGRGNFPPRFSGLQFPNYSSELNVNALELDDSALYLCAFESQGAPHGDFGPGTRLTVT.

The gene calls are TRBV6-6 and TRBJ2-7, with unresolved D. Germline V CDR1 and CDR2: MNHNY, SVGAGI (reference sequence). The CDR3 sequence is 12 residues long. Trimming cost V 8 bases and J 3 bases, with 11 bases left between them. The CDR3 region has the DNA TGTGCCAGCCGGCAGGCAGACTACGAGCAGTACTTC. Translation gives CASRQADYEQYF.

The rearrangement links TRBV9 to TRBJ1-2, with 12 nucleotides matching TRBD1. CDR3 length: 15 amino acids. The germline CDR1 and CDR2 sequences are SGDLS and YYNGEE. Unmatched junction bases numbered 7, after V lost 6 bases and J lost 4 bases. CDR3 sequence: CASTTGTGGIYGYTF. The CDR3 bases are TGTGCCAGCACCACCGGGACAGGGGGCATCTATGGCTACACCTTC.

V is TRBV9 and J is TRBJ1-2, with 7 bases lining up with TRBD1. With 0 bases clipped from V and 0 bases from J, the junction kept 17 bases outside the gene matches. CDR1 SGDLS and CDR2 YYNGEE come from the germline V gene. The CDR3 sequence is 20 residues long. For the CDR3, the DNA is TGTGCCAGCAGCGTAGTTGGCCCAAACGCGACAGGGAACCCTAACTATGGCTACACCTTC. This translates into CASSVVGPNATGNPNYGYTF. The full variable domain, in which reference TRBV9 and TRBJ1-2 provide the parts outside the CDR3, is DSGVTQTPKHLITATGQRVTLRCSPRSGDLSVYWYQQSLDQGLQFLIQYYNGEERAKGNILERFSAQQFPDLHSELNLSSLELGDSALYFCASSVVGPNATGNPNYGYTFGSGTRLTVV.

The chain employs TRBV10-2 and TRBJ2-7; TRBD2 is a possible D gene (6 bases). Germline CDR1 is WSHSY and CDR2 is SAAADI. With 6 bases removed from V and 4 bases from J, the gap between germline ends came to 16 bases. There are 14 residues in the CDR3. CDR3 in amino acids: CASSQVPEGYEQYF. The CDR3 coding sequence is TGCGCCAGCAGCCAGGTACCGGAGGGGTACGAGCAGTACTTC.

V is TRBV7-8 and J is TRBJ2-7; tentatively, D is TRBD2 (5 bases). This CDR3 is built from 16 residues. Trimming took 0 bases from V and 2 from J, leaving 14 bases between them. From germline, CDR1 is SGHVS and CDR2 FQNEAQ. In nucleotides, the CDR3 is TGTGCCAGCAGCTTAGCGCCGGTGGGGAGTACCTACGAGCAGTACTTC. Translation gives CASSLAPVGSTYEQYF.

In DNA form, the CDR3 reads TGTGCCAGTAGTATACGGCGGACTCAAGAGACCCAGTACTTC. It codes for CASSIRRTQETQYF. The rearrangement links TRBV19 to TRBJ2-5; D might be TRBD2 (5 bases). The CDR3 is 14 amino acids. V lost 2 bases and J lost 2, with 9 bases in between. Per germline, CDR1 LNHDA and CDR2 SQIVND (reference sequence).